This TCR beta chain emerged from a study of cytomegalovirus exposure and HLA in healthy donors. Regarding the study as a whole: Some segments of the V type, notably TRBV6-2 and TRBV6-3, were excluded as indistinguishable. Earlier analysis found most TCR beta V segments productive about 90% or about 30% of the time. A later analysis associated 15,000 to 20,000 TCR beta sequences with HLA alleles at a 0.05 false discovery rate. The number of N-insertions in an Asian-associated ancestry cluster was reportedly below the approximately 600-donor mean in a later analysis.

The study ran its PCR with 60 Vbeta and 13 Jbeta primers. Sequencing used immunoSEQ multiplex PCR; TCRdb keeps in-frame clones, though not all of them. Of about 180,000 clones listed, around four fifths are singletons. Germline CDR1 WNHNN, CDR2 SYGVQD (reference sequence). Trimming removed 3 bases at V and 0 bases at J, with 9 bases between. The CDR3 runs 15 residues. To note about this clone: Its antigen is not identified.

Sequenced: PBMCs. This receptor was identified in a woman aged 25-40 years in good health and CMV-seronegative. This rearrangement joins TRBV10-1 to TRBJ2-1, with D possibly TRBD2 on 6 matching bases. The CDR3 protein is CASSEAGSSYNEQFF. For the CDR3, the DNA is TGCGCCAGCAGTGAAGCGGGTAGCTCCTACAATGAGCAGTTCTTC.